A selection of T cell receptor beta chains follows, all from one sample in a study of human T cells and chemical hapten exposure. TCRdb re-derived calls from the RACE reads in MiXCR, one entry per CDR3 protein. Here the sample spans 180,000 or so distinct CDR3 sequences, roughly a quarter being singletons. The material was whole blood, obtained in connection with sensitization to the hapten diphenylcyclopropenone (DPC). The receptors originated from a middle-aged woman with alopecia areata. Some clones in this sample may be carry-over from other donors' samples. The CDR3 runs from the conserved cysteine through the conserved F or W. The order of the fields is J gene, V gene, clone size, D gene, CDR3 protein, CDR3 DNA. D genes are given only for firm matches. Clone size is stated in some rows and not others, as once, few, many or a class when expanded.

TRBJ2-5 | TRBV4-3 | . | . | CASSQDAFSETQYF | TGCGCCAGCAGCCAAGACGCGTTTTCGGAGACCCAGTACTTC
TRBJ2-5 | TRBV9 | . | . | CASSVAQWETQYF | TGTGCCAGCAGCGTAGCCCAATGGGAGACCCAGTACTTC
TRBJ2-2 | TRBV5-6 | . | . | CASSLNMGTGELFF | TGTGCCAGCAGCTTAAACATGGGCACCGGGGAGCTGTTTTTT
TRBJ2-2 | TRBV6-5 | few | . | CASWRFANTGELFF | TGTGCCAGCTGGCGGTTCGCGAACACCGGGGAGCTGTTTTTT
TRBJ2-7 | TRBV29-1 | . | TRBD1 | CSVGTGVGEQYF | TGCAGCGTCGGGACAGGGGTAGGAGAGCAGTACTTC
TRBJ2-1 | TRBV7-6 | . | TRBD2 | CASSLGGSGVEWEQFF | TGTGCCAGCAGCTTAGGGGGTAGCGGGGTCGAGTGGGAGCAGTTCTTC
TRBJ2-3 | TRBV10-3 | few | . | CAISATGRTDTQYF | TGTGCCATCAGTGCCACAGGCCGCACAGATACGCAGTATTTT
TRBJ2-7 | TRBV6-1 | . | . | CASSEARFGEQYF | TGTGCCAGCAGTGAAGCGCGTTTCGGCGAGCAGTACTTC
TRBJ1-1 | TRBV11-2 | few | . | CASSSMSVRAFLNTEAFF | TGTGCCAGCAGCTCCATGTCGGTAAGGGCTTTCCTGAACACTGAAGCTTTCTTT
TRBJ2-2 | TRBV6-2/TRBV6-3 | . | . | CASRTGVGELFF | TGTGCCAGCAGAACAGGAGTCGGGGAGCTGTTTTTT
TRBJ2-5 | TRBV24-1 | few | . | CATSDFGSQETQYF | TGTGCCACCAGTGATTTCGGCAGCCAAGAGACCCAGTACTTC
TRBJ2-5 | TRBV28 | . | . | CASRGETGFQETQYF | TGTGCCAGCAGGGGGGAAACAGGGTTCCAAGAGACCCAGTACTTC
TRBJ2-3 | TRBV7-7 | . | TRBD2 | CASSYGLAGASDTQYF | TGTGCTAGCAGCTACGGACTAGCGGGAGCCTCAGATACGCAGTATTTT
TRBJ2-7 | TRBV27 | . | TRBD1 | CASTPGQHYEQYF | TGTGCCAGCACCCCGGGACAGCACTACGAGCAGTACTTC
TRBJ2-2 | TRBV7-2 | few | . | CASRKPGQDTGELFF | TGTGCCAGCAGGAAGCCGGGACAAGATACCGGGGAGCTGTTTTTT
TRBJ2-2 | TRBV29-1 | few | TRBD2 | CSAGGTSGGTGELFF | TGCAGCGCAGGAGGGACTAGCGGTGGAACCGGGGAGCTGTTTTTT
TRBJ2-7 | TRBV7-2 | . | TRBD2 | CASSSLTSGRAYEQYF | TGTGCCAGCAGCTCCCTGACTAGCGGGAGGGCCTACGAGCAGTACTTC
TRBJ2-1 | TRBV20-1 | few | TRBD2 | CTPWLREGQSYNEQFF | TGCACCCCCTGGCTTAGGGAGGGCCAATCCTACAATGAGCAGTTCTTC
TRBJ1-4 | TRBV7-2 | . | TRBD1 | CASSYDRVSEKLFF | TGTGCTAGCAGCTACGACAGGGTTAGTGAAAAACTGTTTTTT
TRBJ1-6 | TRBV9 | . | TRBD1 | CASSARTGQGSPLHF | TGTGCCAGCAGCGCTCGGACAGGGCAGGGTTCACCCCTCCACTTT
TRBJ1-5 | TRBV20-1 | . | . | CSARRFVGQDQPQHF | TGCAGTGCTAGAAGGTTCGTAGGCCAGGACCAGCCCCAGCATTTT
TRBJ2-5 | TRBV29-1 | . | . | CSVGIREAQYF | TGCAGCGTCGGGATAAGGGAGGCCCAGTACTTC